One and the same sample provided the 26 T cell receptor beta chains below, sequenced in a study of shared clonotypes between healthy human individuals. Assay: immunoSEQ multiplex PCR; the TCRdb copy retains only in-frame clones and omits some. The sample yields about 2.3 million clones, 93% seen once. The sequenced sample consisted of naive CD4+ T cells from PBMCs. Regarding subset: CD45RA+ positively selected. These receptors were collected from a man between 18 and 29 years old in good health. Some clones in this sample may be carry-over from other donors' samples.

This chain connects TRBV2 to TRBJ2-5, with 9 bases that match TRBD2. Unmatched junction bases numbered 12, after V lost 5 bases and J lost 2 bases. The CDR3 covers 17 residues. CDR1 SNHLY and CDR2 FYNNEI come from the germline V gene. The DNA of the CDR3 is TGTGCCAGCAGTCAGAGGTTCCTAGCGGGATTACAAGAGACCCAGTACTTC. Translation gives CASSQRFLAGLQETQYF.

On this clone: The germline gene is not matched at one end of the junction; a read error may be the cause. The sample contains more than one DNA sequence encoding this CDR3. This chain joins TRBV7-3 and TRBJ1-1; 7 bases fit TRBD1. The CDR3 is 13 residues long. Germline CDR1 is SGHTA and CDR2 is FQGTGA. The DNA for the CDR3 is TGTGCCAGCAGCCTAACAGGGGTGACTGAAGCTTTCTTT. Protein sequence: CASSLTGVTEAFF.

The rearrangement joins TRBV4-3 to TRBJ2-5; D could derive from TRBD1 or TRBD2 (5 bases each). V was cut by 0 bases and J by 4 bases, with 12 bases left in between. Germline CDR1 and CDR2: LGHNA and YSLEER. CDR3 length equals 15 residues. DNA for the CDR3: TGCGCCAGCAGCCAAGAAGCAGCGAGGGGAGAGACCCAGTACTTC. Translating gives CASSQEAARGETQYF.

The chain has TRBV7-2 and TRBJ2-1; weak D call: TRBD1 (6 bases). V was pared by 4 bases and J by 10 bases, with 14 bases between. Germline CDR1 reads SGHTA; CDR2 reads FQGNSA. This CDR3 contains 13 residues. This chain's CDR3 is CASSSQGMGEQFF. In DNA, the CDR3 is TGTGCCAGCAGCTCACAGGGCATGGGGGAGCAGTTCTTC.

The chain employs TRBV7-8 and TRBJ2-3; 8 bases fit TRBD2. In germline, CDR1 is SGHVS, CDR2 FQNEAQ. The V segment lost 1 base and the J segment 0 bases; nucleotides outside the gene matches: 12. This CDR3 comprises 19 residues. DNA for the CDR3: TGTGCCAGCAGCTTAGAGGGCGCGACGGGAGGGGGGAGCACAGATACGCAGTATTTT. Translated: CASSLEGATGGGSTDTQYF.

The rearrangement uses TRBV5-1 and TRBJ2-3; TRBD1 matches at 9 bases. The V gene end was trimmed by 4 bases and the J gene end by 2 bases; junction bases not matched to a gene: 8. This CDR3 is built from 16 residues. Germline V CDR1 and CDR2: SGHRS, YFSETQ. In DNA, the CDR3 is TGCGCCAGCAGCGCACAGGGGGCGGGAGTCACAGATACGCAGTATTTT. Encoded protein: CASSAQGAGVTDTQYF.

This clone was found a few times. CDR3 coding DNA: TGTGCCAGCAGTCCAGGACAGGGGGGGAACAATGAGCAGTTCTTC. This translates into CASSPGQGGNNEQFF. The rearrangement uses TRBV6-5 and TRBJ2-1; 10 bases agree with TRBD1. V lost 5 bases, J lost 5 bases, and 6 bases stayed unmatched. Germline-derived CDR1 and CDR2 are MNHEY and SVGAGI. This CDR3 spans 15 amino acids.

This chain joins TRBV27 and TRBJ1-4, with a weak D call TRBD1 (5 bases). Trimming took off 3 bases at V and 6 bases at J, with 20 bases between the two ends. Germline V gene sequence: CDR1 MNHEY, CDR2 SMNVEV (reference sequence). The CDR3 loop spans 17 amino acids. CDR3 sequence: CASSFSGRGGRYEKLFF. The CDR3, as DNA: TGTGCCAGCAGTTTTTCAGGGAGGGGAGGGAGGTATGAAAAACTGTTTTTT.

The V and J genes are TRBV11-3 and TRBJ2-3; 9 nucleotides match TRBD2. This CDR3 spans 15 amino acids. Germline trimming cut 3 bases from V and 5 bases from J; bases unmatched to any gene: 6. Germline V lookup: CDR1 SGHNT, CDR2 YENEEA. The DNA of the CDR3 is TGTGCCAGCAGCTTCGCGGGAGGGCCGGTAGATACGCAGTATTTT. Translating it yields CASSFAGGPVDTQYF.

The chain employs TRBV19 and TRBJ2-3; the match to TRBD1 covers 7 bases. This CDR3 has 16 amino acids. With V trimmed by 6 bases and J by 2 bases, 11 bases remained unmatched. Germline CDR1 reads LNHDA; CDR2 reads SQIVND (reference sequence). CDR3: CASRRGQLVNTDTQYF. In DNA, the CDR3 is TGTGCCAGTAGGAGGGGGCAACTAGTCAACACAGATACGCAGTATTTT.

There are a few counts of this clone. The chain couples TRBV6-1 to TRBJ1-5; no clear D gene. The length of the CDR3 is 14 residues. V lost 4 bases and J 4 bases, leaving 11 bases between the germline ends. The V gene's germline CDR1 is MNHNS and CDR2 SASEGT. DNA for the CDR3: TGTGCCAGCAGTGCGTTGGGTGGGAATCAGCCCCAGCATTTT. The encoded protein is CASSALGGNQPQHF.

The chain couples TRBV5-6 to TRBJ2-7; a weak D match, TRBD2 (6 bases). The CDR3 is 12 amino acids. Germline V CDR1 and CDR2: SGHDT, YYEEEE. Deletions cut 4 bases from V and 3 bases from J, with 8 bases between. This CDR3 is CASSTGVYEQYF. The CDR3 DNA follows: TGTGCCAGCAGCACGGGGGTCTACGAGCAGTACTTC.

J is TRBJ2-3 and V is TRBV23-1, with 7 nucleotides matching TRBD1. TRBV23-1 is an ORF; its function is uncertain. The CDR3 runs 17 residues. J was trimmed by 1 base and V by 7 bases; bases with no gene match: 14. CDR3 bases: TGCGCCAGCACCCCCGATAGGCCCGGACAGGGCACAGATACGCAGTATTTT. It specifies CASTPDRPGQGTDTQYF.

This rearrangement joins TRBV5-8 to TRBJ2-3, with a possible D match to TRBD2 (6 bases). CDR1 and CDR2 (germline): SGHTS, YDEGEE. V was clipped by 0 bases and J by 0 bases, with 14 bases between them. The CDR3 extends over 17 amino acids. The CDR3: CASSLGLGFKSTDTQYF. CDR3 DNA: TGTGCCAGCAGCTTGGGACTAGGGTTTAAGAGCACAGATACGCAGTATTTT.

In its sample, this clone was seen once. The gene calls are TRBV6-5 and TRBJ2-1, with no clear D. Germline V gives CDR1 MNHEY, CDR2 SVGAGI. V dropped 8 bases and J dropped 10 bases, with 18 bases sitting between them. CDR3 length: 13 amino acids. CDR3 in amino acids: CASRRSTIPEQFF. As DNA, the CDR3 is TGTGCCAGCCGGAGAAGTACAATTCCGGAGCAGTTCTTC.

The CDR3 bases are TGCGCCAGCTACTTAGACAGGCCGAACACTGAAGCTTTCTTT. It translates to CASYLDRPNTEAFF. The chain couples TRBV5-1 to TRBJ1-1, with D possibly being TRBD1 (6 bases). The germline CDR1 and CDR2 sequences are SGHRS and YFSETQ. CDR3 size: 14 residues. V dropped 7 bases and J dropped 1 base, with 14 bases sitting between them.

In nucleotides, the CDR3 is TGTGCCTGGAGTGCGACTTCTAAGGGGGGTGAAAAACTGTTTTTT. Translated, it gives CAWSATSKGGEKLFF. The chain combines TRBV30 with TRBJ1-4; maybe TRBD1 (6 bases). The CDR3 length is 15 residues. CDR1 GTSNPN and CDR2 SVGIG come from the germline V gene (reference sequence). Trimming shortened V by 1 base and J by 7 bases, and 16 bases separated the two germline ends. Full variable domain (missing parts from reference TRBV30 and TRBJ1-4): SQTIHQWPATLVQPVGSPLSLECTVEGTSNPNLYWYRQAAGRGLQLLFYSVGIGQISSEVPQNLSASRPQDRQFILSSKKLLLSDSGFYLCAWSATSKGGEKLFFGSGTQLSVL.

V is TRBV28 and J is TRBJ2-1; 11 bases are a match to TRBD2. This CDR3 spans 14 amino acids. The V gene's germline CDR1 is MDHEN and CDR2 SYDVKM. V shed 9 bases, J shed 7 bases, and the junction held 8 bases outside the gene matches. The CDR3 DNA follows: TGTGCCAGTACGACTAGCGGGGCTCGGAATGAGCAGTTCTTC. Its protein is CASTTSGARNEQFF.

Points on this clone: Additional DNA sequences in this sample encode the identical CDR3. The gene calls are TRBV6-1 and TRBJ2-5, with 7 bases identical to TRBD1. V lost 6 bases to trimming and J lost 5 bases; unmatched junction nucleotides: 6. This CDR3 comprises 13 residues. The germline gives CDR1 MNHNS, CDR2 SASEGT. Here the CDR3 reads CASRETGVETQYF. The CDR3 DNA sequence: TGTGCCAGCAGAGAAACAGGGGTGGAGACCCAGTACTTC.

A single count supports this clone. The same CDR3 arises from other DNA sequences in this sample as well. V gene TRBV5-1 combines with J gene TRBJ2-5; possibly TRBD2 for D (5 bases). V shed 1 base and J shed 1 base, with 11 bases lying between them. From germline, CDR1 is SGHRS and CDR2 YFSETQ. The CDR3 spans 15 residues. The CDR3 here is CASSLTGNPQETQYF. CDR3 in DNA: TGCGCCAGCAGCTTGACGGGGAACCCCCAAGAGACCCAGTACTTC. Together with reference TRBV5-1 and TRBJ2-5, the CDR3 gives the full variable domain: KAGVTQTPRYLIKTRGQQVTLSCSPISGHRSVSWYQQTPGQGLQFLFEYFSETQRNKGNFPGRFSGRQFSNSRSEMNVSTLELGDSALYLCASSLTGNPQETQYFGPGTRLLVL.

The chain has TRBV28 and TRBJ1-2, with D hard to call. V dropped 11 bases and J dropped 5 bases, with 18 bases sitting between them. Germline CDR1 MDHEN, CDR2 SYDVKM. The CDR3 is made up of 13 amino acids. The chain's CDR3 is CAAAVGRNYGYTF. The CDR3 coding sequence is TGTGCCGCGGCCGTAGGCAGGAATTATGGCTACACCTTC.

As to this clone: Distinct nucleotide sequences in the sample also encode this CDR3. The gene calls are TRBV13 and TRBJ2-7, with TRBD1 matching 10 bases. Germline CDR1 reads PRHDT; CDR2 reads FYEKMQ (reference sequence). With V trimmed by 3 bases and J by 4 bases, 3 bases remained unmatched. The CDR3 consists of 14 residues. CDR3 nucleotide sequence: TGTGCCAGCAGCTTTAGACAGGGGGCTTACGAGCAGTACTTC. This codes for CASSFRQGAYEQYF.

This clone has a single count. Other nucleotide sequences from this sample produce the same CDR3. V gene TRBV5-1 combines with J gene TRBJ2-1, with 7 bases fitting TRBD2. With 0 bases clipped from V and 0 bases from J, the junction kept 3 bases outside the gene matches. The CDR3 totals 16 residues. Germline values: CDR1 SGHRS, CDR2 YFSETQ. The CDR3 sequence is CASSLVGGSSYNEQFF. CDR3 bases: TGCGCCAGCAGCTTGGTAGGCGGGAGCTCCTACAATGAGCAGTTCTTC.

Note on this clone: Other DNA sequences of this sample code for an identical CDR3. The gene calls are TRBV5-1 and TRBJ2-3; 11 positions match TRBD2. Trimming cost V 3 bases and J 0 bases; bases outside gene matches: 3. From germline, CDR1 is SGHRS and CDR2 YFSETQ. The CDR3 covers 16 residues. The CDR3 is CASSSGTSGSTDTQYF. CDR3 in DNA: TGCGCCAGCAGCTCGGGGACTAGCGGTAGCACAGATACGCAGTATTTT.

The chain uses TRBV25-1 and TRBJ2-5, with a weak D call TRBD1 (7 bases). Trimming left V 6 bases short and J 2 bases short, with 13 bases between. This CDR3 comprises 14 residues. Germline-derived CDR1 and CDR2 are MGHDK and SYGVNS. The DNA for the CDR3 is TGTGCCAGCAGCCCCAGGGGGAGGCAAGAGACCCAGTACTTC. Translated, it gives CASSPRGRQETQYF.

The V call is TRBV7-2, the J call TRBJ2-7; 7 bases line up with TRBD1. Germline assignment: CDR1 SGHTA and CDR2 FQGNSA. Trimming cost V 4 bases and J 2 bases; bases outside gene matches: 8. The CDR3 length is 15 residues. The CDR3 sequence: CASSSPDREAYEQYF. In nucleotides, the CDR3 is TGTGCCAGCAGCTCCCCCGACAGGGAAGCCTACGAGCAGTACTTC.